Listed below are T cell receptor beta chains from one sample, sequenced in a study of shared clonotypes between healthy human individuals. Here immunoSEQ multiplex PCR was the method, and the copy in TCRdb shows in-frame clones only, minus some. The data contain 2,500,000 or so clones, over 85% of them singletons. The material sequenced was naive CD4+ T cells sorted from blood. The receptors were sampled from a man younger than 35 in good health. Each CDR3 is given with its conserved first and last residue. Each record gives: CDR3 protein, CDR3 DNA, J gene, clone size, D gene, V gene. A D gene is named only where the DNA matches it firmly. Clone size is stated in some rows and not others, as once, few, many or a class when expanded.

CASSLSGSTYNSPLHF	TGTGCCAGCAGCTTATCAGGGTCCACCTATAATTCACCCCTCCACTTT	TRBJ1-6	-	-	TRBV11-2
CASSQVGQANTGELFF	TGTGCCAGCAGCCAAGTCGGACAGGCGAACACCGGGGAGCTGTTTTTT	TRBJ2-2	-	TRBD1	TRBV11-2
CASSGSSYNEQFF	TGCGCCAGCAGCGGGAGCTCCTACAATGAGCAGTTCTTC	TRBJ2-1	-	-	TRBV5-1
CASSGRVVYEQYF	TGTGCCAGCAGTGGCCGGGTTGTCTACGAGCAGTACTTC	TRBJ2-7	-	-	TRBV6-1
CASRMTTSGGLRSYTQYF	TGTGCCAGCAGAATGACGACTAGCGGGGGCCTACGCTCCTATACGCAGTATTTT	TRBJ2-3	once	TRBD2	TRBV5-6
CASSLRGQGTDTQYF	TGTGCCAGCAGTTTACGTGGACAGGGGACAGATACGCAGTATTTT	TRBJ2-3	-	TRBD1	TRBV28
CASSYPNSNYGYTF	TGTGCCAGCAGTTACCCTAATTCTAACTATGGCTACACCTTC	TRBJ1-2	-	-	TRBV6-5
CASSGRQGSLTHSYNEQFF	TGTGCCAGCAGTGGGAGACAGGGAAGCCTTACTCACTCCTACAATGAGCAGTTCTTC	TRBJ2-1	-	TRBD1	TRBV27
CASSLGGPNTEAFF	TGTGCCAGCAGCTTAGGAGGGCCCAACACTGAAGCTTTCTTT	TRBJ1-1	-	-	TRBV7-8
CASSLGAGQLNSPLHF	TGTGCCAGCAGCTTGGGGGCGGGACAGCTCAATTCACCCCTCCACTTT	TRBJ1-6	-	TRBD1	TRBV5-6
CASSLGGRNTGELFF	TGTGCCAGCAGTTTAGGGGGTAGGAACACCGGGGAGCTGTTTTTT	TRBJ2-2	-	-	TRBV28
CASRETGRPDTQYF	TGTGCCAGTAGGGAGACAGGGCGGCCAGATACGCAGTATTTT	TRBJ2-3	-	TRBD1	TRBV7-9
CASSLGLRAVAYEQYF	TGTGCCAGCAGCTTAGGCCTTAGGGCCGTAGCCTACGAGCAGTACTTC	TRBJ2-7	-	-	TRBV7-4
CASSLGQGLGNTIYF	TGTGCCAGCAGCTTGGGACAGGGACTAGGAAACACCATATATTTT	TRBJ1-3	once	TRBD1	TRBV5-4
CASSLNRGGRSPLHF	TGTGCCAGCAGCCTAAACAGGGGGGGACGGTCACCCCTCCACTTT	TRBJ1-6	-	TRBD1	TRBV7-2
CASSNIGTAGNTIYF	TGTGCCAGCAGCAACATAGGGACCGCTGGAAACACCATATATTTT	TRBJ1-3	-	-	TRBV5-4
CASSFGTALTDTQYF	TGTGCCAGCAGCTTTGGGACAGCGCTCACAGATACGCAGTATTTT	TRBJ2-3	-	TRBD1	TRBV7-3
CASSYDSKNIQYF	TGTGCCAGCAGTTATGACAGCAAAAACATTCAGTACTTC	TRBJ2-4	-	-	TRBV2
CASTRTSSYTGELFF	TGTGCCAGCACTAGGACTAGCAGTTACACCGGGGAGCTGTTTTTT	TRBJ2-2	-	TRBD2	TRBV28
CATTGGGETQYF	TGTGCCACCACGGGGGGTGGCGAGACCCAGTACTTC	TRBJ2-5	-	TRBD2	TRBV10-3
CASSSFKTGASSYEQYF	TGTGCCAGCAGCTCCTTTAAGACAGGCGCCAGCTCCTACGAGCAGTACTTC	TRBJ2-7	-	-	TRBV5-6
CASSLGGLAGGQDTQYF	TGTGCCAGCAGCTTAGGGGGACTAGCGGGAGGCCAAGATACGCAGTATTTT	TRBJ2-3	-	TRBD2	TRBV7-2
CAISEPTSEQYF	TGTGCCATCAGTGAGCCCACAAGCGAGCAGTACTTC	TRBJ2-7	-	-	TRBV10-3
CASSYSWEPMNTEAFF	TGTGCCAGCAGTTACTCGTGGGAACCCATGAACACTGAAGCTTTCTTT	TRBJ1-1	-	-	TRBV6-5
CASSERTSGRPHEQYF	TGTGCCAGCAGCGAAAGGACTAGCGGGAGGCCACACGAGCAGTACTTC	TRBJ2-7	-	TRBD2	TRBV9
CASSLYTGELFF	TGTGCCAGCAGCTTATACACCGGGGAGCTGTTTTTT	TRBJ2-2	few	-	TRBV11-3
CASSKAPEYRGYNEQFF	TGTGCCAGCAGCAAAGCCCCTGAATATAGGGGCTACAATGAGCAGTTCTTC	TRBJ2-1	-	-	TRBV21-1
CASSFPGNTIYF	TGTGCCAGCAGCTTCCCTGGAAACACCATATATTTT	TRBJ1-3	few	-	TRBV7-9
CSVGGRNTDTQYF	TGCAGCGTTGGCGGCCGCAACACAGATACGCAGTATTTT	TRBJ2-3	-	-	TRBV29-1
CASSSLDRGGSGELFF	TGTGCCAGCAGCTCCCTGGACAGGGGGGGATCCGGGGAGCTGTTTTTT	TRBJ2-2	-	TRBD1	TRBV7-9